Listed below are T cell receptor beta chains from one sample, sequenced in a study of CXCR3-negative and CXCR3-positive naive CD8 T cells. TCRdb reprocessed the 5' RACE reads, keeping one entry per CDR3 protein, no DNA. This table lists 150,000 to 180,000 distinct CDR3 sequences. Input material: naive CXCR3+ CD8+ T cells from blood. These receptors came from a human donor in good health. Some clones in this sample may be carry-over from other donors' samples. The CDR3 runs from the conserved cysteine through the conserved F or W. Fields, in order: V gene, J gene, CDR3 protein.

V gene: TRBV21-1; J gene: TRBJ2-1; CDR3 protein: CASSKRVRVGDDQFF
V gene: TRBV4-2; J gene: TRBJ2-1; CDR3 protein: CASSQDLYEQFF
V gene: TRBV15; J gene: TRBJ2-2; CDR3 protein: CATSRFGGTTGELFF
V gene: TRBV2; J gene: TRBJ1-6; CDR3 protein: CASSDPYTGVNSPLHF
V gene: TRBV7-9; J gene: TRBJ2-7; CDR3 protein: CASSKGGNSYEQYF
V gene: TRBV7-8; J gene: TRBJ1-2; CDR3 protein: CASSHKDRDGYTF
V gene: TRBV7-7; J gene: TRBJ2-1; CDR3 protein: CASSLKRGGFDEQFF
V gene: TRBV29-1; J gene: TRBJ1-1; CDR3 protein: CSVEGLAGETEAFF
V gene: TRBV7-9; J gene: TRBJ2-7; CDR3 protein: CASSFSGWEQYF
V gene: TRBV7-9; J gene: TRBJ1-2; CDR3 protein: CASSLPAGTNSYGYTF
V gene: TRBV7-3; J gene: TRBJ2-3; CDR3 protein: CASSSTSGRITDTQYF
V gene: TRBV19; J gene: TRBJ2-7; CDR3 protein: CATRRWPYEQYF
V gene: TRBV9; J gene: TRBJ2-3; CDR3 protein: CASSVENRGTDTQYF
V gene: TRBV25-1; J gene: TRBJ1-6; CDR3 protein: CASRADYNSPLHF
V gene: TRBV2; J gene: TRBJ2-2; CDR3 protein: CASSEQLAGDTGELFF
V gene: TRBV9; J gene: TRBJ2-1; CDR3 protein: CASSVPSGSVDEQFF
V gene: TRBV25-1; J gene: TRBJ1-6; CDR3 protein: CASSLHSALHF
V gene: TRBV10-1; J gene: TRBJ1-5; CDR3 protein: CASSRDSNQPQHF
V gene: TRBV7-9; J gene: TRBJ2-1; CDR3 protein: CASSSPDGNEQFF
V gene: TRBV29-1; J gene: TRBJ2-7; CDR3 protein: CSVGQGLSYEQYF
V gene: TRBV25-1; J gene: TRBJ1-1; CDR3 protein: CASSGYKGTNTEAFF
V gene: TRBV7-3; J gene: TRBJ2-1; CDR3 protein: CASSLGTGSHNEQFF
V gene: TRBV14; J gene: TRBJ2-1; CDR3 protein: CASSQDLMRPNRNSYNEQFF
V gene: TRBV5-6; J gene: TRBJ2-7; CDR3 protein: CASSFGSNHEQYF
V gene: TRBV27; J gene: TRBJ2-7; CDR3 protein: CASSSPGQGTYEQYF